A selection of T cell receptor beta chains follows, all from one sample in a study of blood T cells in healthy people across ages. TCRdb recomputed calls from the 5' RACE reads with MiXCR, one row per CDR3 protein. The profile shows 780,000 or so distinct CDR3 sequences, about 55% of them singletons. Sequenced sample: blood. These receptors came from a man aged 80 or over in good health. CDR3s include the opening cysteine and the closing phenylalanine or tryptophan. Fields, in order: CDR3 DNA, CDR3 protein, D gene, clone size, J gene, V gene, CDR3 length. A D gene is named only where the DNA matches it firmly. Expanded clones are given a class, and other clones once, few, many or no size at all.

CDR3nt: TGCGCCAGCAGAGGAAGCCCTGGCACAGATACGCAGTATTTT
CDR3aa: CASRGSPGTDTQYF
d_gene: NA
abundance: NA
j_gene: TRBJ2-3
v_gene: TRBV5-1
len: 14

CDR3nt: TGCAGCGCCATTGGGGGCCAAGAGACCCAGTTCTTC
CDR3aa: CSAIGGQETQFF
d_gene: NA
abundance: NA
j_gene: TRBJ2-1
v_gene: TRBV29-1
len: 12

CDR3nt: TGTGCCACCAGGGGTAACTATGGCTACACCTTC
CDR3aa: CATRGNYGYTF
d_gene: NA
abundance: NA
j_gene: TRBJ1-2
v_gene: TRBV10-3
len: 11

CDR3nt: TGTGCCAGCAGTTGGGGAGGGACTCCCATCGAGGGCTACACCTTC
CDR3aa: CASSWGGTPIEGYTF
d_gene: NA
abundance: NA
j_gene: TRBJ1-2
v_gene: TRBV28
len: 15

CDR3nt: TGTGCCAGCAGCTTACGCAGGGGGGACACTGAAGCTTTCTTT
CDR3aa: CASSLRRGDTEAFF
d_gene: TRBD1
abundance: NA
j_gene: TRBJ1-1
v_gene: TRBV7-2
len: 14

CDR3nt: TGTGCCAGCAGCGGGACAGGGACGACAGATACGCAGTATTTT
CDR3aa: CASSGTGTTDTQYF
d_gene: TRBD1
abundance: NA
j_gene: TRBJ2-3
v_gene: TRBV28
len: 14

CDR3nt: TGCAGTCCCACGGGGGACTCTGGGGCCAACGTCCTGACTTTC
CDR3aa: CSPTGDSGANVLTF
d_gene: NA
abundance: NA
j_gene: TRBJ2-6
v_gene: TRBV20-1
len: 14

CDR3nt: TGTGCCAGCTCCGCGGCTAGCGGGAAGACCCAGTACTTC
CDR3aa: CASSAASGKTQYF
d_gene: TRBD2
abundance: few
j_gene: TRBJ2-5
v_gene: TRBV11-2
len: 13

CDR3nt: TGTGCCATCAGTGGGAGAGCGGGACTGCCGACCTACGAGCAGTACTTC
CDR3aa: CAISGRAGLPTYEQYF
d_gene: TRBD2
abundance: few
j_gene: TRBJ2-7
v_gene: TRBV10-3
len: 16

CDR3nt: TGTGCCAGCAGTTTCGGACTAGCGGGAGGCAATGAGCAGTTCTTC
CDR3aa: CASSFGLAGGNEQFF
d_gene: TRBD2
abundance: few
j_gene: TRBJ2-1
v_gene: TRBV12-3/TRBV12-4
len: 15